This T cell receptor beta chain was recovered during a study of blood T cells in healthy people across ages. Using a J-beta primer mix together with a sample-barcoded 5' primer, a second PCR was run for about 6 to 11 cycles. The template-switch adaptor was a 5' adaptor with 12 random nucleotides. It tagged each cDNA molecule. TCRdb re-called the 5' RACE reads with MiXCR, one entry per CDR3 protein. Of roughly 1.9 million distinct CDR3 sequences in the sample, 35% to 50% were seen once. Samples each yielded at least 6 micrograms of total RNA. V lost 0 bases and J 0 bases, leaving 6 bases between the germline ends. CDR1 and CDR2 (germline): DFQATT, SNEGSKA (reference sequence). The CDR3 consists of 14 residues.

The sequenced sample consisted of blood. V gene TRBV20-1 combines with J gene TRBJ1-3, with D uncertain. The origin of this receptor is a human donor in good health. CDR3 residues: CSARDWVSGNTIYF. In DNA form, the CDR3 reads TGCAGTGCTAGAGATTGGGTCTCTGGAAACACCATATATTTT.